This TCR beta chain is drawn from a study of beta chain features in type 1 diabetes. Study details: Age, gender and cell yields were alike across patients and healthy donors.

The entirety of the isolated RNA underwent reverse transcription, so expressed TCRB transcripts were sequenced. Assay: immunoSEQ multiplex PCR; the TCRdb copy retains only in-frame clones and omits some. The sample comprises 680,000 or so clones, 15% to 19% of which are singletons, and approximately 0.093% rests with the top ten. Sorted CD4+ subsets: naive, central memory, regulatory, stem cell-like memory (CD45RO/CCR7/CD25/CD127/CD95/CD27 panel). In this sample, this clone turned up a few times. The receptor's source is a man younger than 35 in good health. The specimen sequenced was naive CD4+ T cells from blood.

The CDR3: CASSLGRTGRQFF. DNA for the CDR3: TGCGCCAGCAGCTTAGGAAGGACAGGGCGGCAGTTCTTC. The gene calls are TRBV5-1 and TRBJ2-1; 8 bases fit TRBD1. The V gene end was trimmed by 2 bases and the J gene end by 12 bases; junction bases not matched to a gene: 7. CDR3 length: 13 residues. Germline CDR1 reads SGHRS; CDR2 reads YFSETQ.